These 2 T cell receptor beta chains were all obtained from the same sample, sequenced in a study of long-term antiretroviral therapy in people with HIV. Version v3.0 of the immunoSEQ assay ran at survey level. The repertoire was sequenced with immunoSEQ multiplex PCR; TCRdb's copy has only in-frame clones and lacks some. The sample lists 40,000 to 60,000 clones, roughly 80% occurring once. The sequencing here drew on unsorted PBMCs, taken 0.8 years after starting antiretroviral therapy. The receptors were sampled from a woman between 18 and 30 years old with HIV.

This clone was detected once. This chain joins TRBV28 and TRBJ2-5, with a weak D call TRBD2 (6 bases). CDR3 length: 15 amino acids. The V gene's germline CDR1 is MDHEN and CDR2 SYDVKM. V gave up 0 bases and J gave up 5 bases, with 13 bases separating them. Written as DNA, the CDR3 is TGTGCCAGCAGTTTATGGTCCGGGGGTCGGGAGACCCAGTACTTC. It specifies CASSLWSGGRETQYF.

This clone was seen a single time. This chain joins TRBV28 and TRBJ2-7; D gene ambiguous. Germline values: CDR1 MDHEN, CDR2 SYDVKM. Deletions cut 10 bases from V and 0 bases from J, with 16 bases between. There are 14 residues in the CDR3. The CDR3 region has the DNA TGTGCCACCAAGCTCAGCCAGAGCTCCTACGAGCAGTACTTC. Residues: CATKLSQSSYEQYF.